This passage covers 4 T cell receptor beta chains from one sample sequenced in a study of T-cell memory formation after mild COVID-19. TCRdb re-called the 5' RACE reads through MiXCR, storing one row per CDR3 protein. The table includes roughly 150,000 distinct CDR3 sequences, 13% detected once. Sequenced input: PBMCs or a T cell subset sorted from them (not recorded which). These receptors came from a man in his late teens or twenties who had mild COVID-19 (a few samples of this study predate the infection). Cell type and time point are not known.

The V call is TRBV27, the J call TRBJ1-1; a possible D gene is TRBD1 (5 bases). The CDR3 has 15 amino acids. In germline, CDR1 is MNHEY, CDR2 SMNVEV (reference sequence). V shed 3 bases and J shed 0 bases, with 11 bases lying between them. This chain's CDR3 is CASSFHAGMNTEAFF. The CDR3 region has the DNA TGTGCCAGCAGTTTTCACGCAGGGATGAACACTGAAGCTTTCTTT.

Many counts were recorded for this clonotype. The V and J genes are TRBV14 and TRBJ2-1; TRBD1 matches 10 bases. This CDR3 is built from 14 residues. Germline V lookup: CDR1 SGHDN, CDR2 FVKESK. J gave up 7 bases and V 4 bases, and 4 bases lay outside the gene matches. Here the CDR3 DNA reads TGTGCCAGCAGCCCTAGGACAGGGGGTAATGAGCAGTTCTTC. It yields the protein CASSPRTGGNEQFF.

This chain joins TRBV11-3 and TRBJ2-7, with no clear D. Germline values: CDR1 SGHNT, CDR2 YENEEA. The CDR3 has 14 amino acids. V shed 5 bases and J shed 0 bases, with 11 bases lying between them. The CDR3 loop reads CASSPGPSSYEQYF. The CDR3 coding sequence is TGTGCCAGCAGCCCCGGCCCCTCCTCCTACGAGCAGTACTTC.

The chain carries TRBV6-1 and TRBJ2-1; the D gene is possibly TRBD2 (6 bases). V lost 5 bases, J lost 9 bases, and 14 bases lay in between. Per the germline V gene, CDR1 is MNHNS and CDR2 is SASEGT. This CDR3 comprises 13 residues. CDR3 in amino acids: CASSPHQGGEQFF. Here the CDR3 DNA reads TGTGCCAGCAGTCCACATCAGGGAGGTGAGCAGTTCTTC.